The sequence of this T cell receptor beta chain was determined in a study of blood T cell repertoires in COVID-19. Looking at the study overall: Whether acute or convalescent, the COVID-19 samples came from the United States, Italy and Spain. Nucleic acid was either cDNA or gDNA, and it came from T cells, B-cell-depleted T cells, or PBMCs.

How the authors handled the data: Reference gene primers were amplified, and this amplification served to estimate nucleated cell counts. The protocol was immunoSEQ multiplex PCR, while the TCRdb copy is restricted to in-frame clones and leaves out a portion. For V, J and clone size, that table is used; D and trimming come from the DNA. The sample shows 50,000 to 70,000 clones, around nine tenths of them seen only once. Between the trimmed V and J ends, which lost 3 bases and 5 bases, there was a span of 12 bases. CDR1 SGHTA and CDR2 FQGTGA come from the germline V gene. The CDR3 covers 14 residues. Material: peripheral blood. The sequence came from a man in his sixties with acute or convalescent COVID-19. The V and J genes are TRBV7-3 and TRBJ2-3; weak D call: TRBD2 (5 bases). CDR3 residues: CASSLNSGKDTQYF. CDR3 sequence (DNA): TGTGCCAGCAGCTTGAACTCCGGGAAAGATACGCAGTATTTT.